The source of this T cell receptor beta chain is a study of blood T cell repertoires in COVID-19. Germline CDR1 SGHTA, CDR2 FQGTGA. This CDR3 is 17 amino acids long. The V and J ends lost 1 base and 8 bases respectively, with 23 bases between them. Per the study methods: Estimation of nucleated cell counts was performed using reference gene primer amplification. Assay used: immunoSEQ multiplex PCR; TCRdb lists only in-frame clones, some missing. That table is the source of V, J and clone size, and D and trimming were worked out from the DNA. The sample consists of some 51,000 clones, 80% to 95% of them appearing once. This clone appeared a single time.

This TCR was recovered from a human donor with active COVID-19. The donor label of this sample is uncertain. The chain joins TRBV7-3 to TRBJ1-2, with D maybe TRBD1 (5 bases). Sequencing was carried out using peripheral blood. CDR3 region: CASSLMGQGGQVSGYTF. CDR3 coding DNA: TGTGCCAGCAGCTTAATGGGGCAGGGTGGGCAGGTGAGCGGCTACACCTTC.